The 30 T cell receptor beta chains below all came from one sample that was sequenced in a study of blood T cell repertoires in COVID-19. TCRdb's copy holds only in-frame clones and misses some; the assay was immunoSEQ multiplex PCR. Of around 260,000 clones listed, approximately 85% are singletons. Sequenced input: peripheral blood. Receptors originate from a human donor with COVID-19, enrolled during active disease. The donor label of this sample is uncertain.

The J gene is TRBJ1-3, the V gene TRBV19, with D possibly TRBD1 on 5 matching bases. The V and J ends lost 5 bases and 0 bases respectively, with 14 bases between them. Germline loops: CDR1 LNHDA, CDR2 SQIVND (reference sequence). This CDR3 is built from 16 residues. CDR3 sequence: CASSRARQSSGNTIYF. The CDR3 bases are TGTGCCAGTAGTCGAGCGCGACAGTCCTCTGGAAACACCATATATTTT.

V gene TRBV19 combines with J gene TRBJ2-6; D is uncertain. Trimming cost V 5 bases and J 0 bases, with 14 bases left between them. Germline V gives CDR1 LNHDA, CDR2 SQIVND (reference sequence). This CDR3 has 17 residues. The CDR3 region has the DNA TGTGCCAGTAGTCGGCAGACTGGTAGCTCTGGGGCCAACGTCCTGACTTTC. Translating it yields CASSRQTGSSGANVLTF.

The CDR3 nucleotides read TGTGCCAGCATCGCCCTGAGCTCCTACGAGCAGTACTTC. Its translation is CASIALSSYEQYF. The chain couples TRBV3-1 (or the pseudogene TRBV3-2) to TRBJ2-7; D call uncertain. Deletions cut 7 bases from V and 0 bases from J, with 10 bases between. Germline lookup yields CDR1 LGHDT and CDR2 YNNKEL (reference sequence). The CDR3 extends over 13 amino acids.

V and J are TRBV30 and TRBJ1-2; D not resolved. Deletions cut 6 bases from V and 0 bases from J, with 14 bases between. Germline CDR1 GTSNPN, CDR2 SVGIG (reference sequence). The CDR3 has 14 amino acids. The CDR3 DNA sequence: TGTGCCTGCTCGACCCAGCGCCCTAACTATGGCTACACCTTC. This encodes CACSTQRPNYGYTF.

This clone was counted only a few times. The rearrangement joins TRBV7-9 to TRBJ1-5, with TRBD1 as a possible D gene (6 bases). V lost 6 bases, J lost 4 bases, and 13 bases lay in between. This CDR3 is 14 amino acids long. Germline V gene sequence: CDR1 SEHNR, CDR2 FQNEAQ (reference sequence). The CDR3 region has the DNA TGTGCCAGCAGTCAGGGGTTGCAAAATCAGCCCCAGCATTTT. This gives the protein CASSQGLQNQPQHF. Full variable domain (rest looked up from reference TRBV7-9 and TRBJ1-5): DTGVSQNPRHKITKRGQNVTFRCDPISEHNRLYWYRQTLGQGPEFLTYFQNEAQLEKSRLLSDRFSAERPKGSFSTLEIQRTEQGDSAMYLCASSQGLQNQPQHFGDGTRLSIL.

The V and J genes are TRBV3-1 (or the pseudogene TRBV3-2) and TRBJ2-1, with 8 bases aligning to TRBD2. This CDR3 region has 16 residues. After removal of 3 bases from V and 1 base from J, the junction contained 5 bases not matched to a gene. Germline V gene data show CDR1 as LGHDT and CDR2 as YNNKEL (reference sequence). CDR3 sequence (DNA): TGTGCCAGCAGCCACAGCGGGAGTAGATCCTACAATGAGCAGTTCTTC. It translates to CASSHSGSRSYNEQFF.

This chain connects TRBV5-4 to TRBJ2-7; D possibly corresponds to TRBD2 (5 bases). This CDR3 region has 15 residues. Germline CDR1 and CDR2: SGHNT and YYREEE (reference sequence). The V end was cut by 4 bases, the J end by 8 bases, with 22 bases between. The CDR3 DNA is TGTGCCAGCAGCCCCCAACGTGGTAGCGTTGGGAAGCAGTACTTC. Translated, it gives CASSPQRGSVGKQYF. The full variable domain, its missing parts supplied by reference TRBV5-4 and TRBJ2-7, is ETGVTQSPTHLIKTRGQQVTLRCSSQSGHNTVSWYQQALGQGPQFIFQYYREEENGRGNFPPRFSGLQFPNYSSELNVNALELDDSALYLCASSPQRGSVGKQYFGPGTRLTVT.

V gene TRBV5-1 combines with J gene TRBJ2-5; TRBD1 aligns across 9 bases. The junction had 3 bases not matched to a gene; V was cut back by 0 bases and J by 6 bases. This CDR3 comprises 14 residues. CDR1 and CDR2 from the germline V gene are SGHRS and YFSETQ. The CDR3 sequence is CASSLGQGVKTQYF. CDR3 nucleotide sequence: TGCGCCAGCAGCTTGGGACAGGGGGTAAAGACCCAGTACTTC.

The J gene is TRBJ2-7, the V gene TRBV7-5; the listed D gene, TRBD2, was not tested against the DNA. TRBV7-5 is a listed pseudogene. The CDR3 loop spans 18 amino acids. CDR3 in amino acids: CARSQGYSPGLAGYEQYF. DNA for the CDR3: TGTGCCAGAAGCCAGGGGTATTCCCCGGGACTAGCGGGGTACGAGCAGTACTTC.

With respect to this clone: A read error may produce the germline difference seen at one junction end. V usage is TRBV7-7 and J usage is TRBJ2-1, with 10 bases identical to TRBD2. The CDR3 is 16 residues long. Germline CDR1 and CDR2: SSHAT and FNYEAQ (reference sequence). The CDR3 DNA sequence: TGTGCTAGCAGCCTGGGACTAGCGCCCTCCTACAATGAGCAGTTCTTC. Protein sequence: CASSLGLAPSYNEQFF.

The V and J genes are TRBV10-1 and TRBJ2-1; 10 bases align to TRBD2. CDR3 length: 14 amino acids. The V gene end was trimmed by 6 bases and the J gene end by 7 bases; junction bases not matched to a gene: 6. From germline, CDR1 is WNHNN and CDR2 SYGVQD (reference sequence). As DNA, the CDR3 is TGCGCCAGCAGCCCTCAGCGGGAGGGGAATGAGCAGTTCTTC. It codes for CASSPQREGNEQFF.

CDR3 nucleotides: TGTGCCAGCAGCCAAGACTACGGGGGGCGCACTGAAGCTTTCTTT. Its protein is CASSQDYGGRTEAFF. The gene calls are TRBV4-2 and TRBJ1-1; TRBD1 is a possible D gene (6 bases). The CDR3 contains 15 residues. Trimming took off 0 bases at V and 4 bases at J, with 12 bases between the two ends. The germline V gene has CDR1 LGHNA and CDR2 YNFKEQ.

The genes are TRBV9 and TRBJ2-2; 12 bases map to TRBD2. The length of the CDR3 is 17 residues. The germline V gene encodes CDR1 SGDLS and CDR2 YYNGEE. J gave up 0 bases and V 3 bases, and 3 bases lay outside the gene matches. CDR3 sequence (DNA): TGTGCCAGCAGCGCGACTAGCGGGAGACCGAACACCGGGGAGCTGTTTTTT. Translating it yields CASSATSGRPNTGELFF. The whole variable domain, remainder taken from reference TRBV9 and TRBJ2-2, is DSGVTQTPKHLITATGQRVTLRCSPRSGDLSVYWYQQSLDQGLQFLIQYYNGEERAKGNILERFSAQQFPDLHSELNLSSLELGDSALYFCASSATSGRPNTGELFFGEGSRLTVL.

The chain couples TRBV28 to TRBJ2-7; 7 bases map to TRBD2. Germline assignment: CDR1 MDHEN and CDR2 SYDVKM. This CDR3 region has 14 residues. The V segment lost 3 bases and the J segment 3 bases; nucleotides outside the gene matches: 5. The CDR3 DNA follows: TGTGCCAGCAGTTTCCTAGGGGAGGGCTACGAGCAGTACTTC. It translates to CASSFLGEGYEQYF.

This chain joins TRBV5-1 and TRBJ2-5; unclear D gene. V was clipped by 3 bases and J by 3 bases, with 12 bases between them. CDR1 is SGHRS, CDR2 YFSETQ, per germline. This CDR3 has 14 residues. The CDR3 loop reads CASSSRQLEETQYF. CDR3 DNA: TGCGCCAGCAGCTCGCGGCAGCTGGAAGAGACCCAGTACTTC.

The V gene is TRBV28, the J gene TRBJ1-6; TRBD1 is a possible D gene (5 bases). The CDR3 is 13 amino acids. CDR1 and CDR2 (germline): MDHEN, SYDVKM. V was pared by 7 bases and J by 7 bases, with 11 bases between. CDR3 in DNA: TGTGCCAGCATACGGGAGGGGAATTCACCCCTCCACTTT. It encodes CASIREGNSPLHF. Complete variable domain (other parts from reference TRBV28 and TRBJ1-6): DVKVTQSSRYLVKRTGEKVFLECVQDMDHENMFWYRQDPGLGLRLIYFSYDVKMKEKGDIPEGYSVSREKKERFSLILESASTNQTSMYLCASIREGNSPLHFGNGTRLTVT.

This chain uses TRBV7-9 with TRBJ2-7; 11 bases align to TRBD2. The CDR3 is 15 residues long. CDR1 and CDR2 (germline): SEHNR, FQNEAQ (reference sequence). V shed 4 bases, J shed 1 base, and the junction held 3 bases outside the gene matches. The CDR3, as DNA: TGTGCCAGCAGCTCGACTAGCGGGACTTCCTACGAGCAGTACTTC. It codes for CASSSTSGTSYEQYF.

This rearrangement joins TRBV27 to TRBJ1-2; 7 nucleotides match TRBD1. With V trimmed by 3 bases and J by 7 bases, 8 bases remained unmatched. This CDR3 has 14 amino acids. Germline-derived CDR1 and CDR2 are MNHEY and SMNVEV (reference sequence). CDR3 coding DNA: TGTGCCAGCAGTTTCTCGGAGGGGGCTTTTGGCTACACCTTC. Translated: CASSFSEGAFGYTF.

This clone was observed a handful of times. This chain connects TRBV25-1 to TRBJ1-1; D unclear. The CDR3 sequence is 15 residues long. The V end lost 4 bases, the J end lost 3 bases, and 15 bases lay between the germline ends. CDR1 and CDR2 from the germline V gene are MGHDK and SYGVNS. For the CDR3, the DNA is TGTGCCAGCAGTGGGCGTTTGGGCAGTTACACTGAAGCTTTCTTT. Encoded protein: CASSGRLGSYTEAFF.

The rearrangement uses TRBV3-1 (or the pseudogene TRBV3-2) and TRBJ1-3, with D possibly matching TRBD1 (6 bases). From germline, CDR1 is LGHDT and CDR2 YNNKEL (reference sequence). Trimming left V 1 base short and J 3 bases short, with 10 bases between. The CDR3 spans 15 residues. The CDR3 nucleotides are TGTGCCAGCAGCCAAGTGAACAGGGTTGGAAACACCATATATTTT. As protein: CASSQVNRVGNTIYF.

This clone was detected only a few times. The chain recombines TRBV27 with TRBJ1-1; 10 bases are a match to TRBD1. With V trimmed by 6 bases and J by 1 base, 8 bases remained unmatched. CDR3 size: 16 residues. Germline values: CDR1 MNHEY, CDR2 SMNVEV (reference sequence). CDR3 coding DNA: TGTGCCAGCAGAAAAGGGACAGGGGATGGGAACACTGAAGCTTTCTTT. The encoded protein is CASRKGTGDGNTEAFF.

The chain joins TRBV11-2 to TRBJ1-1; no reliable D call. CDR3 length: 13 residues. V lost 3 bases to trimming and J lost 0 bases, with 5 bases between them. The germline V gene has CDR1 SGHAT and CDR2 FQNNGV. CDR3 in amino acids: CASSFQLNTEAFF. The CDR3 DNA reads TGTGCCAGCAGCTTCCAGTTGAACACTGAAGCTTTCTTT.

CDR3 in DNA: TGCAGTGCTAGTCAGGGATACTCCTACAATGAGCAGTTCTTC. Translated, it gives CSASQGYSYNEQFF. This chain uses TRBV20-1 with TRBJ2-1; weak D call: TRBD1 (5 bases). CDR1 is DFQATT and CDR2 is SNEGSKA in the germline V gene (reference sequence). Deletions cut 3 bases from V and 0 bases from J, with 9 bases between. The CDR3 is made up of 14 amino acids.

The chain joins TRBV6-5 to TRBJ2-5; 7 bases fit TRBD2. V dropped 11 bases and J dropped 2; count of bases not matched to a gene: 11. The germline V gene encodes CDR1 MNHEY and CDR2 SVGAGI. This CDR3 region has 14 residues. In nucleotides, the CDR3 is TGTGCCGGCGCGGGGACCGGGGGGCAAGAGACCCAGTACTTC. Translating it yields CAGAGTGGQETQYF.

This clone was counted a single time. The chain combines TRBV4-2 with TRBJ2-1; 8 bases agree with TRBD1. The CDR3 sequence is 15 residues long. CDR1 and CDR2 (germline): LGHNA, YNFKEQ. Trimming took 3 bases from V and 3 from J; bases not matched to a gene: 4. The CDR3 nucleotides are TGTGCCAGCAGCCACGGACAGGGTGGCTACAATGAGCAGTTCTTC. This codes for CASSHGQGGYNEQFF.

This clone was seen a single time. The genes are TRBV18 and TRBJ1-2, with unresolved D. V shed 2 bases and J shed 2 bases, with 9 bases lying between them. CDR1 is KGHSH, CDR2 LQKENI, per germline. The CDR3 has 14 residues. The DNA of the CDR3 is TGTGCCAGCTCACCAGAACGCCTAAACTATGGCTACACCTTC. It specifies CASSPERLNYGYTF.

The chain recombines TRBV4-1 with TRBJ2-2; the D is unclear. V was clipped by 0 bases and J by 0 bases, with 5 bases between them. The CDR3 consists of 15 residues. Germline-derived CDR1 and CDR2 are MGHRA and YSYEKL. The CDR3 reads CASSQDRSNTGELFF. The CDR3 nucleotides are TGCGCCAGCAGCCAAGATCGGTCGAACACCGGGGAGCTGTTTTTT.

The chain carries TRBV5-4 and TRBJ2-1, with D possibly matching TRBD2 (5 bases). Trimming took off 4 bases at V and 7 bases at J, with 18 bases between the two ends. This CDR3 contains 15 residues. Germline CDR1 is SGHNT and CDR2 is YYREEE (reference sequence). The CDR3, as DNA: TGTGCCAGCAGCCCCCCCCCACTAGTTAGTAATGAGCAGTTCTTC. Encoded protein: CASSPPPLVSNEQFF.

This rearrangement joins TRBV7-2 to TRBJ1-5; D may be TRBD1 (5 bases). The CDR3 sequence is 16 residues long. Germline V lookup: CDR1 SGHTA, CDR2 FQGNSA. The V gene lost 1 base and the J gene lost 1 base, with 11 bases spanning the gap. The CDR3 nucleotides are TGTGCCAGCAGCTTAGTTGCGGGGGGGAGCAATCAGCCCCAGCATTTT. This translates into CASSLVAGGSNQPQHF.

This rearrangement joins TRBV5-1 to TRBJ2-2, with D possibly TRBD2 on 6 matching bases. The ends were cut back, 0 bases at V and 7 bases at J, with 13 bases in the middle. This CDR3 has 15 amino acids. CDR1 is SGHRS and CDR2 is YFSETQ in the germline V gene. CDR3 sequence reads: CASSLEAGRYGELFF. CDR3 nucleotide sequence: TGCGCCAGCAGCTTGGAGGCAGGGAGGTACGGGGAGCTGTTTTTT.